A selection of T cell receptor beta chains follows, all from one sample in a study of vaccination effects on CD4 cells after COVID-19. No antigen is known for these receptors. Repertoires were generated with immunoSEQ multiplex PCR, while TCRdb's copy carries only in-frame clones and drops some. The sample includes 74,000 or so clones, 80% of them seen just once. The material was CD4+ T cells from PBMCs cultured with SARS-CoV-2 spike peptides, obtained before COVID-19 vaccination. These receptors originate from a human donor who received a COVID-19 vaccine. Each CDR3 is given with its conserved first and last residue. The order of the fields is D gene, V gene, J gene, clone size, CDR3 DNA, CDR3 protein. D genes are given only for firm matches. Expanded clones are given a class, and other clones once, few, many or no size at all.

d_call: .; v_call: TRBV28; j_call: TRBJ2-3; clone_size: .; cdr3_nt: TGTGCCAGCTCCCGGGAACAGGGAAACACAGATACGCAGTATTTT; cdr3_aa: CASSREQGNTDTQYF
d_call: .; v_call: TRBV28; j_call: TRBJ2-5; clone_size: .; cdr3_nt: TGTGCCCCCAGGTTTAGGGGGGCCTCAGAGGAGACCCAGTACTTC; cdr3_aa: CAPRFRGASEETQYF
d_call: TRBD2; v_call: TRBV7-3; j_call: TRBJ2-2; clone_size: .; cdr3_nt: TGTGCCAGCAGCGACTACTCCGGGGGGGCCGGCGGGGAGCTGTTTTTT; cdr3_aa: CASSDYSGGAGGELFF
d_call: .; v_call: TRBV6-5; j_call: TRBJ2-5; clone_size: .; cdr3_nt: TGTGCCAGCAGTCCTGACTCCCCCGATGGAGAGACCCAGTACTTC; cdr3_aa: CASSPDSPDGETQYF
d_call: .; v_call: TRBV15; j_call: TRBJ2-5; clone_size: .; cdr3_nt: TGTGCCACCATCCTAACGCTTAGTAGCGGATCGTACCAAGAGACCCAGTACTTC; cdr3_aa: CATILTLSSGSYQETQYF
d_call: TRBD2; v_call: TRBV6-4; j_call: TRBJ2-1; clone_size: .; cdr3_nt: TGTGCCAGCAGTCCAGCGGGGGGCGCCGGGGAGCAGTTCTTC; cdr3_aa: CASSPAGGAGEQFF
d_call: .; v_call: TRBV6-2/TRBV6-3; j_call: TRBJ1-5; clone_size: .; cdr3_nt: TGTGCCAGCAGTTACACGGGGAACCAGCCCCAGCATTTT; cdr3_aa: CASSYTGNQPQHF
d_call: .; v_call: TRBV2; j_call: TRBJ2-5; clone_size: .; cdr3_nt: TGTGCCAGCTTTGAGGCCCGCTTGGAGACCCAGTACTTC; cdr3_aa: CASFEARLETQYF
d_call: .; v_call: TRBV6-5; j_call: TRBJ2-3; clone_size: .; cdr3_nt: TGTGCCAGCAACGGACAGAGCACAGATACGCAGTATTTT; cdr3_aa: CASNGQSTDTQYF
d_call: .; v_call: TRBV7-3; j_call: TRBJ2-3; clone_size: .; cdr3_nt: TGTGCCAGCAGCTTAGTCCCGGGGACAGATACGCAGTATTTT; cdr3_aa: CASSLVPGTDTQYF
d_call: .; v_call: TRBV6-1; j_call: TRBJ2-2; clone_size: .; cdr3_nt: TGTGCCAGCAGTGAAGGGGGTGAGGGTACCGGGGAGCTGTTTTTT; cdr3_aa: CASSEGGEGTGELFF
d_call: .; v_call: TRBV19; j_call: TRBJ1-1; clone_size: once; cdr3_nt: TGTGCCAGTAGTATAGGGGGGCTGAACACTGAAGCTTTCTTT; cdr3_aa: CASSIGGLNTEAFF
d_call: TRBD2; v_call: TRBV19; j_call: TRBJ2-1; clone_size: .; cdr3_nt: TGTGCCAGTAGGCTGACTAGCGGGTCAATGTTTGAGCAGTTCTTC; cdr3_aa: CASRLTSGSMFEQFF
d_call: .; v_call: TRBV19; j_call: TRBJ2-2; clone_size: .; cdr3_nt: TGTGCCAGTAGTATCACCCAGAGTTCCACCGGGGAGCTGTTTTTT; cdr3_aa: CASSITQSSTGELFF
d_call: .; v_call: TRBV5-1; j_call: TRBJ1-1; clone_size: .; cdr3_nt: TGCGCCAGCAGAATGACAGTAAGTGTGAACACTGAAGCTTTCTTT; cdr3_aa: CASRMTVSVNTEAFF
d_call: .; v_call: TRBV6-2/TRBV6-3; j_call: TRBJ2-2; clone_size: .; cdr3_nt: TGTGCCAGCAGTCGCGGGACAATCCGCGTCGGGGAGCTGTTTTTT; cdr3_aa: CASSRGTIRVGELFF
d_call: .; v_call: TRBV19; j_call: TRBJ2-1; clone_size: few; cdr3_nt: TGTGCCAGTAGGGAGCGCGGTCTACCTTACAATGAGCAGTTCTTC; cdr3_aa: CASRERGLPYNEQFF
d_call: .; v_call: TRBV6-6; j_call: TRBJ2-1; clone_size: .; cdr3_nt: TGTGCCAGCAGACGACAGGGGACTAGGCAGTTCTTC; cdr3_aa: CASRRQGTRQFF
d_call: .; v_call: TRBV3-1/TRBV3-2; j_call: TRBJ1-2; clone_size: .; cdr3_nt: TGTGCCAGCAGCCAAGGGGGGAACTATGGCTACACCTTC; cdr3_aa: CASSQGGNYGYTF
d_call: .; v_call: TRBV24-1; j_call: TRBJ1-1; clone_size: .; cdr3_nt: TGTGCCACCAGTGATAGCGGTGAAGCTTTCTTT; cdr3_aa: CATSDSGEAFF
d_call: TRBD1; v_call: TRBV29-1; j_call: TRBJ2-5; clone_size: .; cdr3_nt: TGCAGCGTTGAAGACCCACGCCATCCGGGACAGGGCCAAGAGACCCAGTACTTC; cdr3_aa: CSVEDPRHPGQGQETQYF
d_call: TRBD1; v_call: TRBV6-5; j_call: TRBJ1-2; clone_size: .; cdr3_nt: TGTGCGAGCGGGACAGGGGGGGGCTATGGCTACACCTTC; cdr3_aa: CASGTGGGYGYTF
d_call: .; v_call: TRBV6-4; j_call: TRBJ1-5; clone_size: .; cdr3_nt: TGTGCCAGCAGTGTACAGGTCGGGCAGCCCCAGCATTTT; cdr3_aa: CASSVQVGQPQHF
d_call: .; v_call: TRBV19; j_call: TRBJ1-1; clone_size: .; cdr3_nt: TGTGCCAGTAGTGAGGAGCGGAACACTGAAGCTTTCTTT; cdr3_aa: CASSEERNTEAFF
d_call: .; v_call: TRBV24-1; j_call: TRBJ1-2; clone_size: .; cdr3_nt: TGTGCCACCGCCGCGGACACCTATGGCTACACCTTC; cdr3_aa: CATAADTYGYTF
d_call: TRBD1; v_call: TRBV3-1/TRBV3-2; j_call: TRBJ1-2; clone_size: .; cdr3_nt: TGTGCCAGCAGCCAGTTGGGGACAGGCAACTATGGCTACACCTTC; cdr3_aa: CASSQLGTGNYGYTF
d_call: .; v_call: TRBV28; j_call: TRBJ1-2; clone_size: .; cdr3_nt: TGTGCCAGCAGCCTGGGGGGTTATGGCTACACCTTC; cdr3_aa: CASSLGGYGYTF